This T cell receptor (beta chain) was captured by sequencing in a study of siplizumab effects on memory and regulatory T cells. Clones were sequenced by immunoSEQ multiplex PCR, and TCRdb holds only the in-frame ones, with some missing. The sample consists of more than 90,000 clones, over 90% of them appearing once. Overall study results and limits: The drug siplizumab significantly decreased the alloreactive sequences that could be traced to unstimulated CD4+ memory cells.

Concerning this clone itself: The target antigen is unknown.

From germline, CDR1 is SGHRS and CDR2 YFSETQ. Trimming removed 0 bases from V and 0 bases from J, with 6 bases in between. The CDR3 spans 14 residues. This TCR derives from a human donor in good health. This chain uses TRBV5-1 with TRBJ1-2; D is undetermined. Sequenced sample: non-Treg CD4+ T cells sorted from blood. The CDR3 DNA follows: TGCGCCAGCAGCTTGGGAGATACTAACTATGGCTACACCTTC. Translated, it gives CASSLGDTNYGYTF.